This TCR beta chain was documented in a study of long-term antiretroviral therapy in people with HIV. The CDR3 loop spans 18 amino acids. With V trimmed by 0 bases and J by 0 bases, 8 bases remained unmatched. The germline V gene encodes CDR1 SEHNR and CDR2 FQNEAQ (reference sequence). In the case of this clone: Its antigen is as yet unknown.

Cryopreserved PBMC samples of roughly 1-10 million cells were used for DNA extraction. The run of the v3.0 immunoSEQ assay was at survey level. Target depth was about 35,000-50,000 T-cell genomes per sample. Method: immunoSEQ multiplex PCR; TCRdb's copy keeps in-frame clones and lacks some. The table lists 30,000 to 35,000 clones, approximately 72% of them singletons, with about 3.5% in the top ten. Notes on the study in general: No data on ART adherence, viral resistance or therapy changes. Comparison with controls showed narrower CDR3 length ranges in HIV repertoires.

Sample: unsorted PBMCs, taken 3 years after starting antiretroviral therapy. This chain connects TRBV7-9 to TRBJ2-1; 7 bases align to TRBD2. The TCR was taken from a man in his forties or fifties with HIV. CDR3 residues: CASSLANLGGSSYNEQFF. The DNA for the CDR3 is TGTGCCAGCAGCTTAGCGAATTTGGGGGGGAGCTCCTACAATGAGCAGTTCTTC.